Listed here are 20 T cell receptor beta chains from one sample, sequenced in a study of Ad26.COV2.S vaccination and SARS-CoV-2 variants. Only in-frame clones appear in the TCRdb table, and some are missing; sequencing was by immunoSEQ multiplex PCR. The repertoire has about 280,000 clones, around 87% of them found once; the top ten carry 3% to 4%. Treatment of the sample: 15 to 20 received Ad26.COV2.S at low or high dose, single or two shots; roughly five received placebo; per-sample allocation not given. It was on day 63 after the first vaccine or placebo injection that samples were taken. Sequenced material: peripheral blood, taken in a trial of Ad26.COV2.S vaccine versus placebo. These receptors all stem from a person between 18 and 59 years old who received the Ad26.COV2.S COVID-19 vaccine or a placebo.

The rearrangement uses TRBV28 and TRBJ2-1, with a tentative D call TRBD2 (7 bases). The CDR3 is 16 amino acids. The ends were cut back, 8 bases at V and 8 bases at J, with 25 bases in the middle. CDR1 is MDHEN and CDR2 is SYDVKM in the germline V gene. CDR3: CASLAGGAMGKHEQFF. The DNA of the CDR3 is TGTGCCAGCCTAGCTGGGGGGGCAATGGGTAAGCATGAGCAGTTCTTC.

The chain links TRBV30 to TRBJ1-3; 12 bases align to TRBD1. The V segment lost 3 bases and the J segment 5 bases; nucleotides outside the gene matches: 11. The CDR3 covers 17 residues. CDR1 and CDR2 (germline): GTSNPN, SVGIG (reference sequence). CDR3 amino acids: CAWSRDRGRIQRNTIYF. The CDR3 bases are TGTGCCTGGAGCCGGGACAGGGGGCGCATCCAGCGAAACACCATATATTTT.

The rearrangement joins TRBV2 to TRBJ2-1, with 8 bases identical to TRBD2. The V and J ends lost 3 bases and 8 bases, in that order; junction bases with no gene match: 9. The CDR3 is made up of 15 amino acids. Germline V CDR1 and CDR2: SNHLY, FYNNEI. The CDR3: CASSESGLVFYEQFF. For the CDR3, the DNA is TGTGCCAGCAGTGAGTCGGGACTAGTCTTTTATGAGCAGTTCTTC.

This rearrangement joins TRBV6-4 to TRBJ2-7, with 8 nucleotides matching TRBD1. The germline V gene has CDR1 MRHNA and CDR2 SNTAGT. The CDR3 contains 14 residues. Trimming at V came to 4 bases and at J to 2 bases, leaving 4 bases not matched to a gene. CDR3 DNA: TGTGCCAGCAGTGGGGACAGGATTGCCTACGAGCAGTACTTC. Translating gives CASSGDRIAYEQYF.

The V call is TRBV27, the J call TRBJ2-7, with D hard to call. Germline CDR1 and CDR2: MNHEY and SMNVEV (reference sequence). Deletions cut 3 bases from V and 2 bases from J, with 8 bases between. The length of the CDR3 is 13 residues. For the CDR3, the DNA is TGTGCCAGCAGTTTGACCCCTACCTACGAGCAGTACTTC. Amino acid sequence: CASSLTPTYEQYF.

A word on this clone: Mismatch with germline at one junction end may stem from a read error. The CDR3 DNA reads as TGTGCCAGCACCCAACAGGGACTGATCGGCTACACCTTC. Protein sequence: CASTQQGLIGYTF. J is TRBJ1-2 and V is TRBV14, with D tentatively TRBD1 (6 bases). Looked up from germline, CDR1 is SGHDN and CDR2 is FVKESK. CDR3 size: 13 residues.

This clone was picked up one time. The chain links TRBV19 to TRBJ1-4; D is unclear. From germline, CDR1 is LNHDA and CDR2 SQIVND (reference sequence). This CDR3 has 15 residues. The V and J ends lost 1 base and 4 bases respectively, with 10 bases between them. The CDR3 sequence is CASSIGNSVNEKLFF. The CDR3 DNA reads TGTGCCAGTAGTATAGGAAACAGTGTTAATGAAAAACTGTTTTTT.

The V call is TRBV5-4, the J call TRBJ2-3; TRBD1 is a possible D gene (6 bases). The germline V and J ends were trimmed by 1 base and 7 bases, with 10 bases remaining between them. Germline-derived CDR1 and CDR2 are SGHNT and YYREEE (reference sequence). The CDR3 is made up of 13 amino acids. This CDR3 is CASSLSGDNTQYF. The CDR3 bases are TGTGCCAGCAGCTTGTCAGGGGACAATACGCAGTATTTT.

The chain joins TRBV11-2 to TRBJ1-1, with 8 bases that match TRBD1. This CDR3 has 15 amino acids. Germline assignment: CDR1 SGHAT and CDR2 FQNNGV. The J segment lost 2 bases and the V segment lost 5 bases, leaving 7 bases of the junction unmatched. CDR3 DNA sequence: TGTGCCAGCAGCCCAGGACAGGGTAGAAACACTGAAGCTTTCTTT. It translates to CASSPGQGRNTEAFF.

This clone was observed a few times. This rearrangement joins TRBV19 to TRBJ1-2; 7 nucleotides match TRBD1. Germline V lookup: CDR1 LNHDA, CDR2 SQIVND (reference sequence). The V segment lost 9 bases and the J segment 0 bases; nucleotides outside the gene matches: 4. The CDR3 spans 13 residues. Here the CDR3 DNA reads TGTGCCAGCCGGAGGGGGCCTAACTATGGCTACACCTTC. Translation: CASRRGPNYGYTF.

The rearrangement uses TRBV9 and TRBJ2-2, with D possibly matching TRBD2 (7 bases). V dropped 0 bases and J dropped 4 bases, with 13 bases sitting between them. The CDR3 is 16 residues long. Germline loops: CDR1 SGDLS, CDR2 YYNGEE. This CDR3 is CASSVGGGAATGELFF. The CDR3 nucleotides are TGTGCCAGCAGCGTAGGAGGGGGGGCAGCCACCGGGGAGCTGTTTTTT.

V gene TRBV2 combines with J gene TRBJ1-5; 10 nucleotides align to TRBD1. The germline V gene has CDR1 SNHLY and CDR2 FYNNEI. CDR3 length equals 16 residues. V gave up 4 bases and J gave up 0 bases; unmatched junction bases: 3. CDR3 residues: CASSGDRGFSNQPQHF. The CDR3 DNA follows: TGTGCCAGCAGTGGGGACAGGGGTTTTAGCAATCAGCCCCAGCATTTT.

The chain has TRBV4-3 and TRBJ1-4; D is undetermined. This CDR3 spans 13 amino acids. Per germline, CDR1 LGHNA and CDR2 YSLEER. The ends were cut back, 0 bases at V and 4 bases at J, with 3 bases in the middle. CDR3 protein: CASSQDLNEKLFF. The CDR3 DNA is TGCGCCAGCAGCCAAGATCTTAATGAAAAACTGTTTTTT.

The chain carries TRBV7-8 and TRBJ1-1; 8 positions match TRBD1. CDR3 length: 14 amino acids. The J segment lost 4 bases and the V segment lost 3 bases, leaving 4 bases of the junction unmatched. Per the germline V gene, CDR1 is SGHVS and CDR2 is FQNEAQ. The CDR3 DNA sequence: TGTGCCAGCAGCTTCCAGGGGGCCATCACTGAAGCTTTCTTT. Translation: CASSFQGAITEAFF.

With respect to this clone: The identical CDR3 is also encoded by other nucleotide sequences in the sample. The chain has TRBV5-1 and TRBJ1-1; D uncertain. The germline gives CDR1 SGHRS, CDR2 YFSETQ. The CDR3 runs to 13 residues. V lost 4 bases and J lost 0, with 7 bases in between. The CDR3: CASSVTVNTEAFF. Here the CDR3 DNA reads TGCGCCAGCAGCGTAACAGTGAACACTGAAGCTTTCTTT.

The V and J genes are TRBV18 and TRBJ1-3, with 11 bases matching TRBD1. Germline V CDR1 and CDR2: KGHSH, LQKENI. V was pared by 3 bases and J by 1 base, with 8 bases of the junction left unmatched. The CDR3 is 18 residues long. DNA of the CDR3: TGTGCCAGCTCACCGAGTCCCGGGACAGGGGGTTCTGGAAACACCATATATTTT. Protein: CASSPSPGTGGSGNTIYF.

V usage is TRBV30 and J usage is TRBJ1-6, with no clear D. The CDR3 totals 14 residues. Germline-derived CDR1 and CDR2 are GTSNPN and SVGIG (reference sequence). V gave up 0 bases and J gave up 5 bases, with 8 bases separating them. CDR3 amino acids: CAWSVLTDNSPLHF. The CDR3 region has the DNA TGTGCCTGGAGTGTACTTACCGATAATTCACCCCTCCACTTT.

This clone has just one count. The chain is built from TRBV6-5 and TRBJ1-2; no definite D call. The V gene's germline CDR1 is MNHEY and CDR2 SVGAGI. Trimming removed 4 bases from V and 10 bases from J, with 13 bases in between. The CDR3 has 12 amino acids. Here the CDR3 DNA reads TGTGCCAGCAGTTCCCGCCGGGAGCTCTACACCTTC. It encodes CASSSRRELYTF.

This clone was counted a single time. The J gene is TRBJ1-1, the V gene TRBV14; D gene ambiguous. V lost 3 bases and J lost 1, with 6 bases in between. The CDR3 contains 13 residues. Germline V CDR1 and CDR2: SGHDN, FVKESK. The chain's CDR3 is CASSQSENTEAFF. The DNA of the CDR3 is TGTGCCAGCAGCCAGTCGGAGAACACTGAAGCTTTCTTT.

This chain joins TRBV20-1 and TRBJ2-7; tentative D call: TRBD2 (6 bases). Trimming left V 3 bases short and J 6 bases short, with 15 bases between. This CDR3 has 13 residues. Germline assignment: CDR1 DFQATT and CDR2 SNEGSKA (reference sequence). The CDR3 region is CSASTAGMREQYF. As DNA, the CDR3 is TGCAGTGCTAGTACCGCGGGGATGCGCGAGCAGTACTTC.